This T cell receptor beta chain is drawn from a study of T cell responses to AZD1222 COVID-19 vaccine. The CDR3 has 15 residues. Trimming took 2 bases from V and 6 from J, leaving 15 bases between them. Per the germline V gene, CDR1 is SGHTA and CDR2 is FQGNSA. Study outcomes and limitations: Spike-specific TCR breadth rose after two AZD1222 doses, and depth rose as well. Repertoires in all cases were sampled only once the peak T cell response had passed.

This clone was seen only once. Its antigen is still unknown. The data were produced by immunoSEQ multiplex PCR, yet TCRdb's version contains in-frame clones alone and is incomplete. The repertoire consists of roughly 72,000 clones, with about 91% occurring once and the leading ten covering about 9%. Sequenced here: peripheral blood, sampled 28 days after the second dose of the MenACWY control vaccine. The clonotype originates from an adult who received the MenACWY meningococcal vaccine as a control. The chain is built from TRBV7-2 and TRBJ2-3, with a weak D call TRBD1 (6 bases). The CDR3: CASSLIGTPIDTQYF. As DNA, the CDR3 is TGTGCCAGCAGCTTAATCGGGACACCCATCGATACGCAGTATTTT.